A single sample is the source of the 22 T cell receptor beta chains below, sequenced in a study of Ad26.COV2.S vaccination and SARS-CoV-2 variants. TCRdb keeps only in-frame clones here, not all; method: immunoSEQ multiplex PCR. Altogether over 400,000 clones are present, roughly nine tenths being singletons, with the ten largest covering over 2.5%. Documented treatment: around 19 received Ad26.COV2.S at low or high dose, single or two shots; 5 received placebo; per-sample allocation not given. Day 63 after the first vaccine or placebo injection was the time point for sampling. This specimen was peripheral blood, taken in a trial of Ad26.COV2.S vaccine versus placebo. These receptors came from a person aged 18-60 years who received the Ad26.COV2.S COVID-19 vaccine or a placebo.

The rearrangement uses TRBV27 and TRBJ2-2, with D tentatively TRBD2 (6 bases). Germline CDR1 MNHEY, CDR2 SMNVEV (reference sequence). CDR3 length: 18 amino acids. V was clipped by 5 bases and J by 4 bases, with 23 bases between them. In DNA form, the CDR3 reads TGTGCCAGCAGTCTCCTTCCCCATAGCGGTCCCTCCACCGGGGAGCTGTTTTTT. It translates to CASSLLPHSGPSTGELFF.

V and J are TRBV7-3 and TRBJ1-6, with a tentative D call TRBD1 (6 bases). Germline V CDR1 and CDR2: SGHTA, FQGTGA. Trimming cost V 9 bases and J 7 bases, with 13 bases left between them. CDR3 length: 13 residues. The chain's CDR3 is CASGSGVNSPLHF. The CDR3 DNA reads TGTGCCAGTGGATCAGGGGTCAATTCACCCCTCCACTTT.

The V gene is TRBV11-3, the J gene TRBJ1-1, with D possibly matching TRBD1 (5 bases). CDR3 length: 14 amino acids. Trimming stripped 3 bases from V and 1 base from J, with 9 bases between. CDR1 and CDR2 from the germline V gene are SGHNT and YENEEA. DNA for the CDR3: TGTGCCAGCAGCTTCTCCGGGGGGAACACTGAAGCTTTCTTT. Protein product: CASSFSGGNTEAFF.

The rearrangement uses TRBV18 and TRBJ2-1; 10 bases are a match to TRBD1. The CDR3 is 18 amino acids. Germline CDR1 and CDR2: KGHSH and LQKENI. V lost 0 bases and J lost 8; bases outside the gene matches: 13. DNA of the CDR3: TGTGCCAGCTCACCACCGGGCCTCGGGACAGGGGAACTCTATGAGCAGTTCTTC. This encodes CASSPPGLGTGELYEQFF.

This sequence joins TRBV6-4 and TRBJ2-3; 8 positions agree with TRBD2. Trimming at V came to 4 bases and at J to 11 bases, leaving 8 bases not matched to a gene. Per germline, CDR1 MRHNA and CDR2 SNTAGT. The CDR3 runs 13 residues. The CDR3 nucleotides read TGTGCCAGCAGTGCTCCGGGACTAGTTAAGCAGTATTTT. Translation gives CASSAPGLVKQYF.

The chain's CDR3 is CASTGRGSDYGYTF. The CDR3 region has the DNA TGTGCCAGTACAGGGAGGGGCTCGGACTATGGCTACACCTTC. The chain recombines TRBV19 with TRBJ1-2; tentative D call: TRBD1 (5 bases). The CDR3 extends over 14 amino acids. CDR1 LNHDA and CDR2 SQIVND come from the germline V gene (reference sequence). V was cut by 7 bases and J by 3 bases, with 15 bases left in between.

This clone appeared once. The chain carries TRBV7-8 and TRBJ2-2, with 9 bases lining up with TRBD2. Looked up from germline, CDR1 is SGHVS and CDR2 is FQNEAQ. The CDR3 has 16 residues. Losses at the gene ends were 5 bases for V and 4 bases for J; bases not matched to a gene: 8. CDR3 DNA: TGTGCCAGCAGCACGGGGGAGGGACTAGCCACCGGGGAGCTGTTTTTT. This codes for CASSTGEGLATGELFF.

The CDR3 reads CASSLGDSYYEQYF. As DNA, the CDR3 is TGTGCCAGCAGCTTAGGGGACAGCTACTACGAGCAGTACTTC. V usage is TRBV7-8 and J usage is TRBJ2-7, with TRBD1 identical over 7 bases. Germline V gene sequence: CDR1 SGHVS, CDR2 FQNEAQ. The junction had 3 bases not matched to a gene; V was cut back by 1 base and J by 3 bases. The CDR3 spans 14 residues.

The chain recombines TRBV7-2 with TRBJ2-3; no firm D call. This CDR3 has 16 residues. CDR1 is SGHTA, CDR2 FQGNSA, per germline. V lost 2 bases and J 2 bases, leaving 14 bases between the germline ends. The CDR3: CASSLIDWRYTDTQYF. The CDR3 bases are TGTGCCAGCAGCTTAATTGACTGGCGTTACACAGATACGCAGTATTTT.

The CDR3 spells CASSTRQFYLNEQFF. The CDR3 region has the DNA TGTGCCAGTAGTACGAGACAGTTCTACCTCAATGAGCAGTTCTTC. The gene calls are TRBV19 and TRBJ2-1, with D possibly being TRBD1 (5 bases). Looked up from germline, CDR1 is LNHDA and CDR2 is SQIVND (reference sequence). The V and J ends lost 4 bases and 6 bases respectively, with 16 bases between them. This CDR3 spans 15 amino acids. The full variable domain, with the rest looked up from reference TRBV19 and TRBJ2-1, is DGGITQSPKYLFRKEGQNVTLSCEQNLNHDAMYWYRQDPGQGLRLIYYSQIVNDFQKGDIAEGYSVSREKKESFPLTVTSAQKNPTAFYLCASSTRQFYLNEQFFGPGTRLTVL.

J is TRBJ2-7 and V is TRBV12-5, with D possibly being TRBD1 (6 bases). Trimming stripped 9 bases from V and 0 bases from J, with 24 bases between. The CDR3 is 17 amino acids. Germline V CDR1 and CDR2: LGHNT, FRNRAP. CDR3 protein: CARCSGDKEKGSYEQYV. CDR3 coding DNA: TGTGCTAGGTGTTCTGGGGACAAAGAAAAAGGCTCCTACGAGCAGTACGTC.

V gene TRBV6-5 combines with J gene TRBJ2-7, with a weak D call TRBD2 (6 bases). V was shortened by 7 bases and J by 2 bases, with 15 bases between the two germline ends. This CDR3 spans 14 amino acids. Per the germline V gene, CDR1 is MNHEY and CDR2 is SVGAGI. The CDR3 region has the DNA TGTGCCAGCACCCCGGGACGGGAGCCCTACGAGCAGTACTTC. Translation gives CASTPGREPYEQYF.

This clone was seen once. This chain uses TRBV2 with TRBJ1-2; D gene ambiguous. CDR3 length: 15 amino acids. V was shortened by 3 bases and J by 3 bases, with 14 bases between the two germline ends. From germline, CDR1 is SNHLY and CDR2 FYNNEI. CDR3 region: CASSDYTDLHYGYTF. Here the CDR3 DNA reads TGTGCCAGCAGTGACTATACAGACCTCCACTATGGCTACACCTTC.

The V gene is TRBV18, the J gene TRBJ2-5; 12 bases are a match to TRBD2. CDR1 and CDR2 from the germline V gene are KGHSH and LQKENI. The CDR3 covers 16 residues. Trimming removed 6 bases from V and 0 bases from J; junction bases left unmatched: 5. The CDR3 nucleotides read TGTGCCAGCTCCCGGACTAGCGGGAAGTACCAAGAGACCCAGTACTTC. Amino acids: CASSRTSGKYQETQYF.

The V and J genes are TRBV5-1 and TRBJ2-1; the D is unclear. Trimming took off 0 bases at V and 2 bases at J, with 18 bases between the two ends. The CDR3 runs 18 residues. Germline values: CDR1 SGHRS, CDR2 YFSETQ. CDR3 loop: CASSLASLLDAAYNEQFF. The CDR3 DNA sequence: TGCGCCAGCAGCTTGGCGAGCCTGTTGGACGCCGCCTACAATGAGCAGTTCTTC.

The chain recombines TRBV28 with TRBJ2-7, with 8 positions matching TRBD1. This CDR3 region has 16 residues. The V gene's germline CDR1 is MDHEN and CDR2 SYDVKM. V gave up 6 bases and J gave up 0 bases; unmatched junction bases: 10. The CDR3 DNA reads as TGTGCCAGCAGCCTCCTTACAGGGGGAGCCTCCTACGAGCAGTACTTC. Its protein product is CASSLLTGGASYEQYF.

This sequence joins TRBV9 and TRBJ1-2, with 7 bases matching TRBD1. The CDR3 is 14 amino acids. V shed 0 bases and J 5 bases; nucleotides not matched to a gene: 4. From germline, CDR1 is SGDLS and CDR2 YYNGEE. CDR3 coding DNA: TGTGCCAGCAGCGTAGGGGCAGGGGGTTATGGCTACACCTTC. Translation gives CASSVGAGGYGYTF.

This sequence joins TRBV5-1 and TRBJ1-1; possibly TRBD1 for D (6 bases). The germline V and J ends were trimmed by 1 base and 4 bases, with 14 bases remaining between them. There are 15 residues in the CDR3. Germline V gene data show CDR1 as SGHRS and CDR2 as YFSETQ. DNA of the CDR3: TGCGCCAGCAGCTTGCCCCCAGGGGAGGCCACTGAAGCTTTCTTT. Translated: CASSLPPGEATEAFF.

The chain couples TRBV6-6 to TRBJ1-3; D gene unclear. V lost 2 bases and J lost 4, with 3 bases in between. In germline, CDR1 is MNHNY, CDR2 SVGAGI (reference sequence). This CDR3 has 12 amino acids. The CDR3 region has the DNA TGTGCCAGCAGTTACGACGGAAACACCATATATTTT. It translates to CASSYDGNTIYF.

This rearrangement joins TRBV19 to TRBJ1-3, with unresolved D. Germline V gene sequence: CDR1 LNHDA, CDR2 SQIVND (reference sequence). CDR3 length: 12 amino acids. Trimming left V 8 bases short and J 4 bases short, with 9 bases between. CDR3 residues: CASSTTGNTIYF. As DNA, the CDR3 is TGTGCCAGTTCAACAACCGGAAACACCATATATTTT.

The count of this clone is one. V usage is TRBV5-5 and J usage is TRBJ1-5; no reliable D call. Per germline, CDR1 SGHKS and CDR2 YYEKEE (reference sequence). Trimming took off 2 bases at V and 3 bases at J, with 18 bases between the two ends. This CDR3 spans 17 amino acids. This CDR3 reads CASSFFVTWQNNQPQHF. The CDR3 nucleotides are TGTGCCAGCAGCTTCTTTGTTACTTGGCAAAACAATCAGCCCCAGCATTTT.

The gene calls are TRBV20-1 and TRBJ2-7; 7 nucleotides agree with TRBD2. The germline CDR1 and CDR2 sequences are DFQATT and SNEGSKA (reference sequence). The CDR3 loop spans 13 amino acids. V shed 3 bases, J shed 6 bases, and the junction held 8 bases outside the gene matches. The CDR3 nucleotides are TGCAGTGCTAGTCTGGCGGGAGCTCGCGAGCAGTACGTC. Protein sequence: CSASLAGAREQYV.